This entry features one T cell receptor (beta chain) sequence. No antigen is known for it. One junction end disagrees with the germline gene, perhaps due to a read error. This sample is drawn from a study of early T cells in non-severe SARS-CoV-2 infection. Study overall: Sequencing used unsorted whole-blood bulk RNA, so chains lack pairing.

Germline CDR1 LNHDA, CDR2 SQIVND (reference sequence). The CDR3 loop spans 14 amino acids. Unique molecular identifiers tagged individual cDNA molecules. TCRdb recomputed calls from the 5' RACE reads with MiXCR, one row per CDR3 protein. Of 60,000 to 75,000 distinct CDR3 sequences listed, roughly 12% are singletons. Regarding the study as a whole: The matching step, a VDJdb search, favored anti-spike CD8 responses and missed private and CD4 specificities.

The sequence derives from an adult who was a healthcare worker with PCR-confirmed SARS-CoV-2 infection or an uninfected control (not recorded which). The sample here was whole blood, taken at baseline. This rearrangement joins TRBV19 to TRBJ2-2; 11 nucleotides line up with TRBD1. This CDR3 is CATRDRGNSGELFF. The CDR3 nucleotides read TGTGCCACTAGGGACAGGGGGAACTCCGGGGAGCTGTTTTTT.